A single sample is the source of the 4 T cell receptor beta chains below, sequenced in a study of T cells in Graves' hyperthyroidism and ophthalmopathy (dated by TCRdb to between 2018 and 2020). The protocol used for the library was multiplex PCR. The reads were generated on an Illumina HiSeq 2000. The TCR beta CDR3 regions were amplified from RNA transcripts. The TCR CDR3 was subjected to a first round of RT-PCR using the HTBI primer set and the Qiagen OneStep RT-PCR kit. The raw public data were reprocessed by TCRdb itself: fastp quality trimming at Q25, MiXCR clonotype calling, in-frame beta chains only. Each entry is one CDR3 protein sequence, shown with its most common DNA and genes. For this sample there are under 300,000 distinct CDR3 sequences; approximately 13% appear just once. Approximately 7.9% of the sample belongs to the ten largest clones. Input material: blood. All receptors come from a woman between 40 and 55 years old with Graves' hyperthyroidism.

This clonotype was counted ten times or more. This chain links TRBV11-1 with TRBJ2-1, with TRBD2 matching 9 bases. In germline, CDR1 is SGHAT, CDR2 FQDESV (reference sequence). V lost 5 bases and J lost 0; bases outside the gene matches: 5. The CDR3 runs 16 residues. CDR3 coding DNA: TGTGCCAGCAGCCCGACTAGCGGAAGCTCCTACAATGAGCAGTTCTTC. Its translation is CASSPTSGSSYNEQFF.

The genes are TRBV6-1 and TRBJ1-3, with D unclear. The CDR3 length is 10 residues. CDR1 MNHNS and CDR2 SASEGT come from the germline V gene. The ends were cut back, 5 bases at V and 7 bases at J, with 3 bases in the middle. The CDR3 bases are TGTGCCAGCAGTTCTAACACCATATATTTT. Translation gives CASSSNTIYF.

This clonotype was picked up a small number of times. The rearrangement links TRBV27 to TRBJ2-7; 7 bases fit TRBD2. CDR3 length equals 17 residues. With 0 bases clipped from V and 2 bases from J, the junction kept 10 bases outside the gene matches. CDR1 MNHEY and CDR2 SMNVEV come from the germline V gene (reference sequence). DNA of the CDR3: TGTGCCAGCAGTTTATCTTTCTGGCCTAGCGGAGCCTACGAGCAGTACTTC. It encodes CASSLSFWPSGAYEQYF.

This clonotype was recorded at least ten times. The chain couples TRBV28 to TRBJ1-6; D gene uncertain. Trimming left V 5 bases short and J 9 bases short, with 8 bases between. CDR1 MDHEN and CDR2 SYDVKM come from the germline V gene. The CDR3 extends over 12 amino acids. The CDR3 coding sequence is TGTGCCAGCAGTCGTGATAGTTCACCCCTCCACTTT. It encodes CASSRDSSPLHF.